Shown below are 14 T cell receptor beta chains from a single sample sequenced in a study of T cell responses to AZD1222 COVID-19 vaccine. Profiling relied on immunoSEQ multiplex PCR, and the TCRdb table lists in-frame clones only, not all of them. The sample lists some 130,000 clones; 91% were seen once. This material consisted of peripheral blood, taken 28 days after the second AZD1222 dose. Source of these receptors: an adult who received the AZD1222 COVID-19 vaccine.

This chain connects TRBV4-1 to TRBJ1-4, with 7 positions matching TRBD1. Looked up from germline, CDR1 is MGHRA and CDR2 is YSYEKL. The CDR3 runs to 15 residues. With V trimmed by 1 base and J by 5 bases, 4 bases remained unmatched. CDR3 nucleotide sequence: TGCGCCAGCAGCCAAGGTCAGGGGGGGAATGAAAAACTGTTTTTT. Amino acids: CASSQGQGGNEKLFF.

The V and J genes are TRBV29-1 and TRBJ1-1; tentatively, D is TRBD1 (5 bases). This CDR3 comprises 14 residues. The germline V and J ends were trimmed by 2 bases and 0 bases, with 10 bases remaining between them. Germline V CDR1 and CDR2: SQVTM, ANQGSEA. This CDR3 reads CSVEHRLMNTEAFF. As DNA, the CDR3 is TGCAGCGTTGAACACAGGCTTATGAACACTGAAGCTTTCTTT.

This rearrangement joins TRBV15 to TRBJ1-1; no definite D call. Trimming cost V 2 bases and J 5 bases, with 9 bases left between them. The CDR3 sequence is 13 residues long. Germline CDR1 LNHNV, CDR2 YYDKDF (reference sequence). This CDR3 reads CATSRRRGTEAFF. The CDR3 DNA reads as TGTGCCACCAGCAGACGACGTGGGACTGAAGCTTTCTTT.

This chain joins TRBV30 and TRBJ1-3, with D possibly TRBD1 on 5 matching bases. V gave up 7 bases and J gave up 0 bases, with 10 bases separating them. Germline values: CDR1 GTSNPN, CDR2 SVGIG (reference sequence). This CDR3 has 13 amino acids. DNA of the CDR3: TGTGCCTCACAGGTTAGCTCTGGAAACACCATATATTTT. Amino acid sequence: CASQVSSGNTIYF. Together with reference TRBV30 and TRBJ1-3, the CDR3 gives the full variable domain: SQTIHQWPATLVQPVGSPLSLECTVEGTSNPNLYWYRQAAGRGLQLLFYSVGIGQISSEVPQNLSASRPQDRQFILSSKKLLLSDSGFYLCASQVSSGNTIYFGEGSWLTVV.

The chain carries TRBV10-3 and TRBJ1-1, with TRBD1 matching 8 bases. V lost 8 bases and J lost 5; bases outside the gene matches: 7. This CDR3 spans 13 amino acids. Germline V gene data show CDR1 as ENHRY and CDR2 as SYGVKD. In DNA form, the CDR3 reads TGTGCCATCGGACAGGGCGAAGGGACTGAAGCTTTCTTT. Its translation: CAIGQGEGTEAFF.

The V and J genes are TRBV5-1 and TRBJ2-1; 9 positions agree with TRBD2. The CDR3 loop spans 17 amino acids. The J segment lost 4 bases and the V segment lost 0 bases, leaving 8 bases of the junction unmatched. CDR1 is SGHRS, CDR2 YFSETQ, per germline. The CDR3 nucleotides read TGCGCCAGCAGCTTGGGAGTAGCGCTAGCGGGGTACAATGAGCAGTTCTTC. Its protein is CASSLGVALAGYNEQFF.

V gene TRBV19 combines with J gene TRBJ1-1; D perhaps matches TRBD1 (6 bases). The CDR3 has 12 amino acids. Trimming took 4 bases from V and 7 from J, leaving 10 bases between them. Looked up from germline, CDR1 is LNHDA and CDR2 is SQIVND (reference sequence). The CDR3 region is CASSTDRSEAFF. In DNA, the CDR3 is TGTGCCAGTAGTACCGACAGGAGTGAAGCTTTCTTT.

The rearrangement links TRBV27 to TRBJ2-4, with D unclear. V was shortened by 4 bases and J by 0 bases, with 13 bases between the two germline ends. CDR3 length: 16 amino acids. The germline V gene has CDR1 MNHEY and CDR2 SMNVEV (reference sequence). The chain's CDR3 is CASSSGNSLAKNIQYF. CDR3 nucleotide sequence: TGTGCCAGCAGTTCAGGAAATTCCCTAGCCAAAAACATTCAGTACTTC.

This clone came up once. The chain links TRBV30 to TRBJ1-5; no clear D. Germline assignment: CDR1 GTSNPN and CDR2 SVGIG (reference sequence). V shed 8 bases and J shed 5 bases, with 19 bases lying between them. The CDR3 covers 14 residues. The CDR3 DNA sequence: TGTGCCCGAGGCGTGGGCCGGTGGGATCAGCCCCAGCATTTT. Amino acids: CARGVGRWDQPQHF.

The count of this clone is one. The chain has TRBV11-2 and TRBJ2-1, with D unclear. The CDR3 loop spans 17 amino acids. Germline-derived CDR1 and CDR2 are SGHAT and FQNNGV. Trimming pared 1 base from V and 0 bases from J, leaving 13 bases between. In DNA, the CDR3 is TGTGCCAGCAGCTTAGTCCTGACGCCTTCCTCCTACAATGAGCAGTTCTTC. Amino acid sequence: CASSLVLTPSSYNEQFF.

V and J are TRBV18 and TRBJ2-1; 14 bases agree with TRBD2. Germline V gives CDR1 KGHSH, CDR2 LQKENI. The CDR3 covers 14 residues. The junction had 4 bases not matched to a gene; V was cut back by 8 bases and J by 7 bases. The CDR3 coding sequence is TGTGCCAGCCGGACTAGCGGGGGGATGAATGAGCAGTTCTTC. As protein: CASRTSGGMNEQFF.

J is TRBJ2-2 and V is TRBV14; TRBD2 is a possible D gene (5 bases). The CDR3 covers 15 residues. The V end lost 4 bases, the J end lost 0 bases, and 9 bases lay between the germline ends. Per the germline V gene, CDR1 is SGHDN and CDR2 is FVKESK. The CDR3 DNA follows: TGTGCCAGCAGCCCGAGGGCCGCGAACACCGGGGAGCTGTTTTTT. This sequence encodes CASSPRAANTGELFF. Complete variable domain (other parts from reference TRBV14 and TRBJ2-2): EAGVTQFPSHSVIEKGQTVTLRCDPISGHDNLYWYRRVMGKEIKFLLHFVKESKQDESGMPNNRFLAERTGGTYSTLKVQPAELEDSGVYFCASSPRAANTGELFFGEGSRLTVL.

V and J are TRBV5-1 and TRBJ1-6; D gene ambiguous. Germline V gene data show CDR1 as SGHRS and CDR2 as YFSETQ. This CDR3 has 15 residues. The V and J ends lost 8 bases and 6 bases respectively, with 18 bases between them. The CDR3 DNA sequence: TGCGCCAGTAGGAACAACGTGATCGGTAATTCACCCCTCCACTTT. Its translation: CASRNNVIGNSPLHF.

This chain joins TRBV7-3 and TRBJ2-1; D is possibly TRBD1 (6 bases). The V end was cut by 4 bases, the J end by 12 bases, with 19 bases between. The CDR3 sequence is 14 residues long. From germline, CDR1 is SGHTA and CDR2 FQGTGA. In DNA form, the CDR3 reads TGTGCCAGCAGCTCCGGTCCCGGGACACGGGGGCAGTTCTTC. Protein product: CASSSGPGTRGQFF.